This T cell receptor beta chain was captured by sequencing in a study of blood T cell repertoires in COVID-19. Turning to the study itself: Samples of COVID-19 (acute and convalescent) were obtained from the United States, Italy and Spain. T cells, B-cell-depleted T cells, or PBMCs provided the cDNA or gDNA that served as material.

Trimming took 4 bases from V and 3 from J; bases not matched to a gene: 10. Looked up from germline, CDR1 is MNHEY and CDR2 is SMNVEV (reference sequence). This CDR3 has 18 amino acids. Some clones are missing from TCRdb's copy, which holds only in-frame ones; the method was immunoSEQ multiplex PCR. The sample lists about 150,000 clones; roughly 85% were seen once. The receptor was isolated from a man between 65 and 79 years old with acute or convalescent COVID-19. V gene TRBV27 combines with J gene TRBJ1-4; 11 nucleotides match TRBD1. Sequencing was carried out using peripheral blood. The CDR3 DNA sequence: TGTGCCAGCAGTTCGACCGGGACAGGGGGTGGGCCTAATGAAAAACTGTTTTTT. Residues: CASSSTGTGGGPNEKLFF.